This T cell receptor beta chain is from a study of spatial heterogeneity in lung cancer (dated by TCRdb to the late 2010s). Some background on the complete study: More beta-chain than alpha-chain transcripts were consistently detected, likely reflecting higher beta-chain transcript abundance. In the raw uncorrected reads, each unique combination of TCR and UMI appeared more than ten times on average. In non-small cell lung cancer, the study made a quantitative comparison of TCR alpha and beta repertoires among multiple tumor regions, matched nontumor lung and blood. TCR repertoire features were related to nonsynonymous mutation counts determined by whole-exome sequencing of tumor tissue. Both alpha and beta chains were TCR-sequenced in hundreds of tumor regions, roughly 70 matched nontumor lung samples and around 50 PBMC samples obtained at surgery. Study-level results and caveats: Ubiquitous expanded tumor TCRs were found in blood more often at tumor resection than at routine follow-up. Confirming at a functional level the hypothesis that regional TCRs recognize regional mutations was considered to require additional single-cell paired TCR alpha and beta sequencing.

The library was made by 5' RACE. Instrument used: NextSeq 500. In the TCR library protocol, a unique molecular identifier was attached to each TCR cDNA molecule so that PCR and sequencing errors could be corrected. For the original study's pipeline: Decombinator tools were used for TCR identification, UMI-based error correction and CDR3 extraction. TCRs above a frequency of 2 per 1,000, corresponding to the top 1% of the tumor frequency distribution, were defined as expanded. Rényi diversity was computed with the R vegan package after subsampling each repertoire 100 times to 5,000 TCRs. CDR3 similarity networks were built from amino acid triplet string-kernel similarity, with CDR3s being connected when pairwise similarity was above 0.82. TCRdb ran its own pipeline on the public reads, namely fastp trimming at Q25 and MiXCR clone calling, and kept in-frame beta chains. CDR3 protein duplicates are merged, each entry listing the most common genes and DNA. TCRdb, not the authors, supplied the V and J calls. Recorded for this sample are roughly 4,100 distinct CDR3 sequences; around 24% of them occurred a single time. Of the sample, around 25% falls within the top ten clones.

The time point label here, explained by the study, means: sample taken at primary tumor resection. Whole RNA extracted from tumor and nontumor lung tissue, or from cryopreserved PBMC samples, was used for TCR sequencing without cell sorting. Samples were obtained from 70 to 85 patients with early-stage, untreated non-small cell lung cancer from the lung TRACERx cohort. Patients were selected for TCR sequencing only if sufficient RNA was available from at least two tumor regions. As encoded in the germline V gene, CDR1 is MNHNS while CDR2 is SASEGT. The CDR3 has 14 amino acids, counting the end cysteine and phenylalanine. The DNA shown is the 42-base CDR3, in frame from base 1. V loses 4 bases, J loses 1 base, and the germline ends lie 8 bases apart. Turning to this clonotype: The antigen it binds to is not known. It has no much larger one-base neighbor in the sample; base qualities were not kept. This beta chain is a stray sequence in a library constructed for alpha chains; its clone size is not meaningful.

The sequence was obtained from a female donor with early-stage non-small cell lung cancer. Recombination joined TRBV6-1 with TRBJ2-1; matching of 6 bases hints at TRBD2 as the D gene. Sequenced material: PBMCs, taken at surgery. The bases read TGTGCCAGCAGTGCCGGGGGATCCTACAATGAGCAGTTCTTC. The resulting protein is CASSAGGSYNEQFF.